The 15 T cell receptor beta chains below all came from one sample that was sequenced in a study of OX40 agonist ivuxolimab in advanced cancers. Method: immunoSEQ multiplex PCR; TCRdb's copy keeps in-frame clones and lacks some. The sample contains 70,000 or so clones, about 80% of which appear only once. This specimen was CD4+ or CD8+ T cells sorted from blood, taken in a trial of the OX40 agonist ivuxolimab. The source is an adult with an advanced solid tumor such as melanoma, head and neck, liver or kidney cancer.

The chain is built from TRBV4-2 and TRBJ2-5; TRBD2 agrees at 8 bases. V lost 7 bases and J lost 7; bases outside the gene matches: 14. The CDR3 consists of 15 residues. In germline, CDR1 is LGHNA, CDR2 YNFKEQ. In nucleotides, the CDR3 is TGTGCCAGCACCGCCAGGGGCGGGGGGCCGGGGACCCAGTACTTC. Residues: CASTARGGGPGTQYF.

The chain links TRBV14 to TRBJ1-2; 9 bases agree with TRBD1. Germline values: CDR1 SGHDN, CDR2 FVKESK. The CDR3 spans 14 residues. With V trimmed by 4 bases and J by 5 bases, 5 bases remained unmatched. The chain's CDR3 is CASSLRQGGYGYTF. The CDR3 DNA reads TGTGCCAGCAGCCTAAGACAGGGGGGTTATGGCTACACCTTC.

The V call is TRBV19, the J call TRBJ1-4; possibly TRBD1 for D (6 bases). Germline loops: CDR1 LNHDA, CDR2 SQIVND (reference sequence). This CDR3 is built from 14 residues. V lost 3 bases, J lost 11 bases, and 16 bases lay in between. The CDR3 reads CASSIGDKEGKLFF. CDR3 DNA sequence: TGTGCCAGTAGTATCGGGGACAAAGAAGGGAAACTGTTTTTT.

The chain has TRBV29-1 and TRBJ1-1, with D perhaps TRBD1 (6 bases). Germline V gene data show CDR1 as SQVTM and CDR2 as ANQGSEA. CDR3 size: 13 residues. V was clipped by 7 bases and J by 5 bases, with 17 bases between them. CDR3 amino acids: CSASRGARTEAFF. For the CDR3, the DNA is TGCAGCGCTTCTCGGGGGGCGCGTACTGAAGCTTTCTTT.

The chain links TRBV5-1 to TRBJ1-1; 7 bases are shared with TRBD1. This CDR3 spans 14 amino acids. The J segment lost 7 bases and the V segment lost 4 bases, leaving 10 bases of the junction unmatched. CDR1 is SGHRS and CDR2 is YFSETQ in the germline V gene. The DNA for the CDR3 is TGCGCCAGCAGCGCTGACGGAACAGGGGTTGAAGCTTTCTTT. This encodes CASSADGTGVEAFF.

This clone was observed a few times. This chain uses TRBV19 with TRBJ1-5, with D unclear. This CDR3 has 10 amino acids. Germline V gene lookup returns CDR1 LNHDA and CDR2 SQIVND (reference sequence). Trimming removed 6 bases from V and 6 bases from J, with 3 bases in between. The chain's CDR3 is CASRCQPQHF. The CDR3, as DNA: TGTGCCAGTAGATGTCAGCCCCAGCATTTT.

This sequence joins TRBV7-9 and TRBJ2-7; D gene ambiguous. Trimming removed 1 base at V and 0 bases at J, with 7 bases between. Germline values: CDR1 SEHNR, CDR2 FQNEAQ (reference sequence). CDR3 length: 14 residues. The CDR3 DNA reads as TGTGCCAGCAGCTTAGGTCAGAGCTCCTACGAGCAGTACTTC. Its protein product is CASSLGQSSYEQYF.

The genes are TRBV11-2 and TRBJ2-5; 12 bases agree with TRBD2. Looked up from germline, CDR1 is SGHAT and CDR2 is FQNNGV. The CDR3 extends over 15 amino acids. The V gene end was trimmed by 5 bases and the J gene end by 5 bases; junction bases not matched to a gene: 6. The CDR3 nucleotides read TGTGCCAGCAGCCCTACTAGCGGGGGGTTTGAGACCCAGTACTTC. This sequence encodes CASSPTSGGFETQYF.

This sequence joins TRBV19 and TRBJ2-3, with TRBD1 identical over 7 bases. The CDR3 sequence is 16 residues long. Germline values: CDR1 LNHDA, CDR2 SQIVND (reference sequence). V shed 3 bases, J shed 0 bases, and the junction held 6 bases outside the gene matches. The CDR3 is CASSILGTASTDTQYF. The CDR3 DNA reads as TGTGCCAGTAGTATCCTCGGGACAGCTAGCACAGATACGCAGTATTTT.

The chain joins TRBV5-1 to TRBJ1-6, with D possibly being TRBD1 (6 bases). The CDR3 contains 13 residues. Germline V gives CDR1 SGHRS, CDR2 YFSETQ. The V gene lost 5 bases and the J gene lost 7 bases, with 10 bases spanning the gap. CDR3 in DNA: TGCGCCAGCAGTCAGGACAGAAATTCACCCCTCCACTTT. Protein: CASSQDRNSPLHF.

This sequence joins TRBV5-1 and TRBJ2-1; D is perhaps TRBD1 (6 bases). CDR1 and CDR2 (germline): SGHRS, YFSETQ. The CDR3 is 13 amino acids. V was clipped by 4 bases and J by 8 bases, with 13 bases between them. The CDR3 here is CASSPDRIDEQFF. The DNA of the CDR3 is TGCGCCAGCAGCCCCGACAGGATCGATGAGCAGTTCTTC.

The chain employs TRBV7-9 and TRBJ1-2, with D tentatively TRBD1 (5 bases). V shed 1 base and J shed 4 bases, with 7 bases lying between them. Germline CDR1 is SEHNR and CDR2 is FQNEAQ (reference sequence). The CDR3 has 13 residues. The CDR3 DNA sequence: TGTGCCAGCAGCTTAGGGGGCGGCTATGGCTACACCTTC. As protein: CASSLGGGYGYTF.

This chain links TRBV9 with TRBJ1-2; 7 bases are a match to TRBD1. The CDR3 sequence is 16 residues long. V dropped 0 bases and J dropped 6; count of bases not matched to a gene: 11. Germline V gene sequence: CDR1 SGDLS, CDR2 YYNGEE. Here the CDR3 reads CASSVAGMEGANGYTF. The CDR3 DNA reads as TGTGCCAGCAGCGTAGCCGGAATGGAGGGGGCCAATGGCTACACCTTC.

The chain employs TRBV11-2 and TRBJ2-3; D is unclear. Germline V lookup: CDR1 SGHAT, CDR2 FQNNGV. V lost 3 bases, J lost 6 bases, and 4 bases lay in between. This CDR3 comprises 11 residues. In nucleotides, the CDR3 is TGTGCCAGCAGCTTTGGGGATACGCAGTATTTT. Amino acid sequence: CASSFGDTQYF.

This rearrangement joins TRBV9 to TRBJ1-1; D is ambiguous. This CDR3 has 13 residues. Germline V lookup: CDR1 SGDLS, CDR2 YYNGEE. Trimming pared 3 bases from V and 6 bases from J, leaving 12 bases between. In nucleotides, the CDR3 is TGTGCCAGCAGCGCGCGTCCCGGGCCTGAAGCTTTCTTT. Translating gives CASSARPGPEAFF.